One and the same sample provided the 26 T cell receptor beta chains below, sequenced in a study of cytomegalovirus exposure and HLA in healthy donors. This PCR relied on a set of 60 Vbeta primers and 13 Jbeta primers. Measured with immunoSEQ multiplex PCR; TCRdb has only the in-frame clones, and not every one. The sample lists about 300,000 clones, about nine tenths occurring once. The specimen sequenced was PBMCs. Source of these receptors: a man aged 35 to 55 in good health and CMV-seropositive.

The rearrangement joins TRBV19 to TRBJ2-5; tentative D call: TRBD1 (5 bases). V shed 5 bases and J shed 4 bases, with 11 bases lying between them. Looked up from germline, CDR1 is LNHDA and CDR2 is SQIVND (reference sequence). CDR3 length: 13 residues. DNA of the CDR3: TGTGCCAGTAGTGTAAGGGGCTCAGAGACCCAGTACTTC. Its translation is CASSVRGSETQYF.

Comment on this clone: Other nucleotide sequences in the sample specify the same CDR3. The chain couples TRBV19 to TRBJ2-7; 8 bases line up with TRBD1. This CDR3 is 15 amino acids long. Germline-derived CDR1 and CDR2 are LNHDA and SQIVND (reference sequence). The V gene end was trimmed by 0 bases and the J gene end by 0 bases; junction bases not matched to a gene: 1. Written as DNA, the CDR3 is TGTGCCAGTAGTATAGACAGGGGGCGCTCCTACGAGCAGTACTTC. It specifies CASSIDRGRSYEQYF. The full variable domain, its missing parts supplied by reference TRBV19 and TRBJ2-7, is DGGITQSPKYLFRKEGQNVTLSCEQNLNHDAMYWYRQDPGQGLRLIYYSQIVNDFQKGDIAEGYSVSREKKESFPLTVTSAQKNPTAFYLCASSIDRGRSYEQYFGPGTRLTVT.

A single count supports this clone. The V and J genes are TRBV30 and TRBJ1-4; no reliable D call. V lost 0 bases to trimming and J lost 4 bases, with 15 bases between them. Germline V gene lookup returns CDR1 GTSNPN and CDR2 SVGIG (reference sequence). This CDR3 region has 16 residues. CDR3 in amino acids: CAWSVRVSLNNEKLFF. For the CDR3, the DNA is TGTGCCTGGAGTGTACGAGTATCGCTAAATAATGAAAAACTGTTTTTT.

This clone was picked up one time. The V call is TRBV10-2, the J call TRBJ2-7; 12 positions agree with TRBD2. The V gene end was trimmed by 6 bases and the J gene end by 0 bases; junction bases not matched to a gene: 6. The CDR3 covers 16 residues. Germline V CDR1 and CDR2: WSHSY, SAAADI. The CDR3: CASRPSTSGSSYEQYF. CDR3 sequence (DNA): TGCGCCAGCAGGCCCTCGACTAGCGGGAGCTCCTACGAGCAGTACTTC.

This chain joins TRBV7-9 and TRBJ2-1, with TRBD2 identical over 12 bases. From germline, CDR1 is SEHNR and CDR2 FQNEAQ (reference sequence). CDR3 length equals 17 residues. Trimming took 2 bases from V and 3 from J; bases not matched to a gene: 5. CDR3 nucleotide sequence: TGTGCCAGCAGCTTACCGTTGACTAGCGGGAGCTACAATGAGCAGTTCTTC. Translated, it gives CASSLPLTSGSYNEQFF.

The chain employs TRBV5-1 and TRBJ1-1, with D tentatively TRBD1 (6 bases). Trimming removed 4 bases at V and 1 base at J, with 11 bases between. Germline V gene data show CDR1 as SGHRS and CDR2 as YFSETQ. The CDR3 is 14 amino acids. The CDR3 here is CASSRQTGNTEAFF. The CDR3 nucleotides are TGCGCCAGCAGCAGGCAGACAGGGAACACTGAAGCTTTCTTT.

The rearrangement links TRBV18 to TRBJ1-1; no definite D call. Between the trimmed V and J ends, which lost 2 bases and 1 base, there was a span of 17 bases. CDR3 length equals 17 residues. CDR1 is KGHSH and CDR2 is LQKENI in the germline V gene. The CDR3: CASSPNYAGGRNTEAFF. The CDR3 bases are TGTGCCAGCTCACCAAATTACGCGGGCGGGCGGAACACTGAAGCTTTCTTT. Full variable domain (remainder filled in from reference TRBV18 and TRBJ1-1): NAGVMQNPRHLVRRRGQEARLRCSPMKGHSHVYWYRQLPEEGLKFMVYLQKENIIDESGMPKERFSAEFPKEGPSILRIQQVVRGDSAAYFCASSPNYAGGRNTEAFFGQGTRLTVV.

DNA of the CDR3: TGTGCCAGCAGCTTAATGCTGAGGTCCCAAGAGACCCAGTACTTC. Translation: CASSLMLRSQETQYF. The V and J genes are TRBV7-2 and TRBJ2-5; no clear D gene. CDR3 length equals 15 residues. Germline V gene lookup returns CDR1 SGHTA and CDR2 FQGNSA. Trimming stripped 2 bases from V and 1 base from J, with 11 bases between.

This clone was observed once. This chain links TRBV5-4 with TRBJ2-7, with D uncertain. The V and J ends lost 4 bases and 1 base respectively, with 9 bases between them. This CDR3 contains 13 residues. Germline CDR1 is SGHNT and CDR2 is YYREEE (reference sequence). The CDR3 DNA reads TGTGCCAGCAGCCCGAGGCAGTCCTACGAGCAGTACTTC. This codes for CASSPRQSYEQYF. The complete variable domain, with remaining parts taken from reference TRBV5-4 and TRBJ2-7, reads ETGVTQSPTHLIKTRGQQVTLRCSSQSGHNTVSWYQQALGQGPQFIFQYYREEENGRGNFPPRFSGLQFPNYSSELNVNALELDDSALYLCASSPRQSYEQYFGPGTRLTVT.

This sequence joins TRBV18 and TRBJ1-1; TRBD1 might be the D (6 bases). The CDR3 totals 15 residues. Germline V gene lookup returns CDR1 KGHSH and CDR2 LQKENI. Trimming stripped 9 bases from V and 4 bases from J, with 21 bases between. CDR3 sequence: CARSRTGTRGTEAFF. The DNA for the CDR3 is TGTGCCAGAAGCCGTACAGGGACCCGAGGCACTGAAGCTTTCTTT.

The rearrangement joins TRBV11-2 to TRBJ2-2; 11 nucleotides match TRBD1. This CDR3 region has 16 residues. Germline V gene data show CDR1 as SGHAT and CDR2 as FQNNGV. The V segment lost 5 bases and the J segment 6 bases; nucleotides outside the gene matches: 8. The CDR3 loop is CASSPGQGVLAGELFF. CDR3 in DNA: TGTGCCAGCAGCCCGGGACAGGGGGTACTGGCCGGGGAGCTGTTTTTT.

This clone came up a few times. DNA for the CDR3: TGTGCCAGCAGTGACGGGTATCTAAACTATGGCTACACCTTC. Its protein is CASSDGYLNYGYTF. The chain carries TRBV25-1 and TRBJ1-2; no reliable D call. Per germline, CDR1 MGHDK and CDR2 SYGVNS. This CDR3 is built from 14 residues. Trimming left V 3 bases short and J 2 bases short, with 10 bases between.

V usage is TRBV11-2 and J usage is TRBJ2-1, with TRBD2 identical over 12 bases. CDR3 length equals 16 residues. Trimming removed 1 base from V and 9 bases from J; junction bases left unmatched: 7. Per the germline V gene, CDR1 is SGHAT and CDR2 is FQNNGV. CDR3 loop: CASSLVRLAGAVEQFF. The CDR3 region has the DNA TGTGCCAGCAGCTTAGTGAGACTAGCGGGAGCGGTTGAGCAGTTCTTC.

The chain has TRBV28 and TRBJ2-2, with 8 nucleotides matching TRBD1. Germline lookup yields CDR1 MDHEN and CDR2 SYDVKM. V lost 4 bases to trimming and J lost 1 base; unmatched junction nucleotides: 5. The CDR3 sequence is 16 residues long. The CDR3: CASSSIGTGNTGELFF. In DNA, the CDR3 is TGTGCCAGCAGTTCCATCGGGACAGGGAACACCGGGGAGCTGTTTTTT.

The chain employs TRBV7-6 and TRBJ1-5; D uncertain. Trimming pared 1 base from V and 0 bases from J, leaving 7 bases between. CDR1 is SGHVS and CDR2 is FNYEAQ in the germline V gene. This CDR3 has 15 amino acids. As DNA, the CDR3 is TGTGCCAGCAGCTTAGGAGGGTTTAGCAATCAGCCCCAGCATTTT. Its protein is CASSLGGFSNQPQHF.

V usage is TRBV5-1 and J usage is TRBJ1-2; tentative D call: TRBD1 (6 bases). CDR3 length: 18 residues. Germline V CDR1 and CDR2: SGHRS, YFSETQ. The V gene lost 0 bases and the J gene lost 0 bases, with 18 bases spanning the gap. The CDR3 loop reads CASSLGLQGIRTNYGYTF. The CDR3 DNA sequence: TGCGCCAGCAGCTTGGGACTACAGGGCATAAGGACTAACTATGGCTACACCTTC.

This sequence joins TRBV29-1 and TRBJ1-4, with TRBD1 identical over 7 bases. CDR3 length: 13 amino acids. Germline V CDR1 and CDR2: SQVTM, ANQGSEA. V dropped 0 bases and J dropped 14; count of bases not matched to a gene: 9. CDR3 amino acids: CSVEDRGTASLFF. In nucleotides, the CDR3 is TGCAGCGTTGAAGATCGGGGGACAGCCTCCCTGTTTTTT. Full variable domain (remainder filled in from reference TRBV29-1 and TRBJ1-4): SAVISQKPSRDICQRGTSLTIQCQVDSQVTMMFWYRQQPGQSLTLIATANQGSEATYESGFVIDKFPISRPNLTFSTLTVSNMSPEDSSIYLCSVEDRGTASLFFGSGTQLSVL.

This rearrangement joins TRBV19 to TRBJ2-1; D not certain. Per the germline V gene, CDR1 is LNHDA and CDR2 is SQIVND (reference sequence). Between the trimmed V and J ends, which lost 2 bases and 7 bases, there was a span of 9 bases. The CDR3 is made up of 13 amino acids. CDR3 protein: CASSITSANEQFF. CDR3 nucleotide sequence: TGTGCCAGTAGTATAACCAGCGCTAATGAGCAGTTCTTC.

Only a few counts were recorded for this clone. The chain couples TRBV28 to TRBJ2-6, with a weak D call TRBD2 (5 bases). V was trimmed by 6 bases and J by 0 bases, leaving 15 bases between them. Germline CDR1 MDHEN, CDR2 SYDVKM. CDR3 size: 17 residues. The DNA for the CDR3 is TGTGCCAGCAGGACTAAGAGGGCAAGCTCTGGGGCCAACGTCCTGACTTTC. Protein: CASRTKRASSGANVLTF.

The V and J genes are TRBV30 and TRBJ2-1; 9 bases match TRBD1. Per germline, CDR1 GTSNPN and CDR2 SVGIG (reference sequence). V lost 7 bases to trimming and J lost 4 bases; unmatched junction nucleotides: 5. The CDR3 extends over 13 amino acids. The CDR3 protein is CASQGAGYNEQFF. The CDR3 coding sequence is TGTGCCTCACAGGGGGCGGGTTACAATGAGCAGTTCTTC.

A single count supports this clone. V gene TRBV5-1 combines with J gene TRBJ1-2; 7 bases map to TRBD1. Looked up from germline, CDR1 is SGHRS and CDR2 is YFSETQ. V gave up 0 bases and J gave up 4 bases; unmatched junction bases: 6. CDR3 length: 15 residues. In DNA, the CDR3 is TGCGCCAGCAGCTTGGCTGGAGGGGGCAGCTATGGCTACACCTTC. Translated: CASSLAGGGSYGYTF.

This clone was found once. The chain has TRBV9 and TRBJ2-7; D uncertain. The CDR3 contains 15 residues. Deletions cut 4 bases from V and 3 bases from J, with 17 bases between. In germline, CDR1 is SGDLS, CDR2 YYNGEE. The CDR3 bases are TGTGCCAGCAGCCCAGACTCCGCTCTAGGCTACGAGCAGTACTTC. Protein product: CASSPDSALGYEQYF.

This clone was observed a few times. V is TRBV6-5 and J is TRBJ1-2; 8 nucleotides match TRBD1. The CDR3 has 15 amino acids. J gave up 1 base and V 0 bases, and 1 base lay outside the gene matches. The V gene's germline CDR1 is MNHEY and CDR2 SVGAGI. The CDR3 here is CASSYSGQVNYGYTF. Written as DNA, the CDR3 is TGTGCCAGCAGTTACTCGGGACAGGTTAACTATGGCTACACCTTC.

V and J are TRBV29-1 and TRBJ1-4; D remains unclear. The ends were cut back, 0 bases at V and 4 bases at J, with 12 bases in the middle. There are 15 residues in the CDR3. Germline V gene data show CDR1 as SQVTM and CDR2 as ANQGSEA. This CDR3 reads CSVEDRSAINEKLFF. In nucleotides, the CDR3 is TGCAGCGTTGAAGATCGGTCCGCTATTAATGAAAAACTGTTTTTT.

The V gene is TRBV7-9, the J gene TRBJ2-7, with TRBD2 as a possible D gene (6 bases). This CDR3 region has 16 residues. The V gene lost 5 bases and the J gene lost 2 bases, with 19 bases spanning the gap. Germline CDR1 reads SEHNR; CDR2 reads FQNEAQ (reference sequence). CDR3 sequence: CASSTANSGFPYEQYF. CDR3 DNA sequence: TGTGCCAGCAGCACAGCTAATAGCGGATTCCCCTACGAGCAGTACTTC.

The V call is TRBV6-4, the J call TRBJ2-3; D call uncertain. The V end lost 0 bases, the J end lost 2 bases, and 9 bases lay between the germline ends. The CDR3 covers 15 residues. Germline values: CDR1 MRHNA, CDR2 SNTAGT. As DNA, the CDR3 is TGTGCCAGCAGTGACTCTGCGGATTCCACAGATACGCAGTATTTT. This encodes CASSDSADSTDTQYF.